This T cell receptor beta chain was sequenced in a study of T cell changes during pregnancy in multiple sclerosis. TCRdb's table, derived via immunoSEQ multiplex PCR, lists solely in-frame clones and lacks some. The table has tens of thousands of clones, more than 80% seen once. Per the germline V gene, CDR1 is LGHNA and CDR2 is YSLEER. V shed 0 bases and J shed 5 bases, with 8 bases lying between them. The CDR3 extends over 13 amino acids. This material consisted of peripheral blood, taken in the second trimester of pregnancy. The chain has TRBV4-3 and TRBJ2-7; maybe TRBD1 (5 bases). This sequence was found in a female donor with multiple sclerosis, enrolled in a pregnancy study. CDR3 nucleotides: TGCGCCAGCAGCCAAGATGCAGGGAACGAGCAGTACTTC. Protein product: CASSQDAGNEQYF.